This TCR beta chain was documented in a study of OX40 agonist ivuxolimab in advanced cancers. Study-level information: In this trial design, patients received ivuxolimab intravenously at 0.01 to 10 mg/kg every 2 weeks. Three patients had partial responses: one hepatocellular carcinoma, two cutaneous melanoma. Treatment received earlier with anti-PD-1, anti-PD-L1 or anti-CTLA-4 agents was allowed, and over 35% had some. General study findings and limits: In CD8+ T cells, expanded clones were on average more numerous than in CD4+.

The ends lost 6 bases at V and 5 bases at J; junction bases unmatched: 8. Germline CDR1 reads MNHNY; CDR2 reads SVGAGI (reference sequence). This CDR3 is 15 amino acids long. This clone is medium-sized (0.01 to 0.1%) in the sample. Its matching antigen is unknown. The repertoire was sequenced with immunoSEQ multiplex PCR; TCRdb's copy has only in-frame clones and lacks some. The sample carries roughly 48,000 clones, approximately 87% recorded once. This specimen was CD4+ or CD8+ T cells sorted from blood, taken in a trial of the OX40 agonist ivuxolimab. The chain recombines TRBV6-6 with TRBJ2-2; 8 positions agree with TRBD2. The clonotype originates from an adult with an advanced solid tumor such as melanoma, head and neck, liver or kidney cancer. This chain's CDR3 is CASRHGGARTGELFF. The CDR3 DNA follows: TGTGCCAGCAGACACGGGGGGGCTCGTACCGGGGAGCTGTTTTTT.